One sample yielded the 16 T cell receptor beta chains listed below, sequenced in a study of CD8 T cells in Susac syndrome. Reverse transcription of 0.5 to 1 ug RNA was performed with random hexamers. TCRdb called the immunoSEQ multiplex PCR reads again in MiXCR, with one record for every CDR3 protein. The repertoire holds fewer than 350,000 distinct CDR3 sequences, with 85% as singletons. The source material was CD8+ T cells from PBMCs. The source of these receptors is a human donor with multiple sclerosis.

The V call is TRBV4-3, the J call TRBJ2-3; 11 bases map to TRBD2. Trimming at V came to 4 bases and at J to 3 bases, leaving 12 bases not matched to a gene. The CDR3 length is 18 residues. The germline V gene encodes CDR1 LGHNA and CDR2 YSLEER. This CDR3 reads CASSPRRLAGGLTDTQYF. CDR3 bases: TGCGCCAGCAGCCCAAGAAGGCTAGCGGGAGGCTTAACAGATACGCAGTATTTT.

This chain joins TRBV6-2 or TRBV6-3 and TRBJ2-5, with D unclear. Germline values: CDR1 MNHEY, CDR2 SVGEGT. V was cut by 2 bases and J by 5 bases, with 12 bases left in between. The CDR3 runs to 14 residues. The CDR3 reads CASSYALVGETQYF. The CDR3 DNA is TGTGCCAGCAGTTACGCCCTAGTTGGGGAGACCCAGTACTTC.

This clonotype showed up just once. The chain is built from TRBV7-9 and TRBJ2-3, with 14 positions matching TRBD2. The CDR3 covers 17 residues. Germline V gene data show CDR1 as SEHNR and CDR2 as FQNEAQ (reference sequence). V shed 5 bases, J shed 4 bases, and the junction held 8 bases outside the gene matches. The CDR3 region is CASSPPWTSGRPDTQYF. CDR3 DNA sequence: TGTGCCAGCAGCCCACCTTGGACTAGCGGGAGGCCAGATACGCAGTATTTT.

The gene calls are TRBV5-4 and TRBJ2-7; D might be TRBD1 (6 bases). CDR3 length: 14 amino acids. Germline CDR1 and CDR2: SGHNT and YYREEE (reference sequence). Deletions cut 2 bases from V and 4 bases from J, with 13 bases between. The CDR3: CASSFGQPPYEQYF. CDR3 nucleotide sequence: TGTGCCAGCAGCTTCGGACAGCCCCCGTACGAGCAGTACTTC.

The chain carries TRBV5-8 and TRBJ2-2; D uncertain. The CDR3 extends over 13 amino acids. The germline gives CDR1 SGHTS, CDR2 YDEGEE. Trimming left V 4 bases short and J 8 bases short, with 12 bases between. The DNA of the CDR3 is TGTGCCAGCAGCCCCTGGGGTCTTGGGGAGCTGTTTTTT. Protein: CASSPWGLGELFF.

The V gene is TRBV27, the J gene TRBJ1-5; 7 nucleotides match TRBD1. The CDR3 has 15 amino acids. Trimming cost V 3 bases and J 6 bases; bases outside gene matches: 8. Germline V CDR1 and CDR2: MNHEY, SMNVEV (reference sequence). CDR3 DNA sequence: TGTGCCAGCAGTTTCAATCTAGGGGGCCCTCAGCCCCAGCATTTT. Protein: CASSFNLGGPQPQHF.

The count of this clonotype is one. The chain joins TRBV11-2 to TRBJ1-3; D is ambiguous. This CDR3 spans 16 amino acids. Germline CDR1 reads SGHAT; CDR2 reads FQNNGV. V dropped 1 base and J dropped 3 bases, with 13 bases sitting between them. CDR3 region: CASSLGRGYNGNTIYF. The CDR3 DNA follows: TGTGCCAGCAGCTTAGGACGGGGTTATAATGGAAACACCATATATTTT.

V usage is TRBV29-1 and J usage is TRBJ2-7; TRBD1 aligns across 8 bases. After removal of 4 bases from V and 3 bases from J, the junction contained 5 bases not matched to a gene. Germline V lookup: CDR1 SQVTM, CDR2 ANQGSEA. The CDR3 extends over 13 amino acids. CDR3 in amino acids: CSVGTGFGYEQYF. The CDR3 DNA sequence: TGCAGCGTTGGGACAGGGTTCGGCTACGAGCAGTACTTC.

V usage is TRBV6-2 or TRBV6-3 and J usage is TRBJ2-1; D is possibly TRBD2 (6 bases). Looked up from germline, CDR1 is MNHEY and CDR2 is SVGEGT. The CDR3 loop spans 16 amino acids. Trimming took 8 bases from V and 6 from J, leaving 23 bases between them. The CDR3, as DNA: TGTGCCAGCTGCGTCCGGGGACTGCAGCCCTTCAATGAGCAGTTCTTC. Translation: CASCVRGLQPFNEQFF.

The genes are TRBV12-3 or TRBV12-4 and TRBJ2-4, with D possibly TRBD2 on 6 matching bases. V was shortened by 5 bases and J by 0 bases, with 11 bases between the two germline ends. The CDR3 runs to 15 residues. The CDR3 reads CASSRPGGAKNIQYF. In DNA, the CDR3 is TGTGCCAGCAGTAGGCCCGGGGGAGCCAAAAACATTCAGTACTTC.

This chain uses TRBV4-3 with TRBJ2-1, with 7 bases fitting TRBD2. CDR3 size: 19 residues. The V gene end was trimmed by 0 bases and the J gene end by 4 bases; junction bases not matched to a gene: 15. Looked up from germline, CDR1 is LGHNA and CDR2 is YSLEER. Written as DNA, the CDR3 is TGCGCCAGCAGCCAAGAAGATGGCCGGTTAGCGGGCTCGTACAATGAGCAGTTCTTC. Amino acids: CASSQEDGRLAGSYNEQFF.

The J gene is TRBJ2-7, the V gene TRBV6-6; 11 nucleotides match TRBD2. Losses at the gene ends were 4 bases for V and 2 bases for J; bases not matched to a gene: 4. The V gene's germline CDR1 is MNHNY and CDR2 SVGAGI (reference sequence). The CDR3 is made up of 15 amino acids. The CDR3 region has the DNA TGTGCCAGCAGTTCCACTAGCGGGAGTCCCTACGAGCAGTACTTC. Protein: CASSSTSGSPYEQYF.

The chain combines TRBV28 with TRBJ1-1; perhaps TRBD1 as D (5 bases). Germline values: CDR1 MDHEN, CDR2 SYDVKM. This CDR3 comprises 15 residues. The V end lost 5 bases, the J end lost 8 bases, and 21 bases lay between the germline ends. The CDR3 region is CASSPPRDEAIEAFF. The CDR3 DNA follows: TGTGCCAGCAGTCCCCCCCGGGACGAGGCCATAGAAGCTTTCTTT.

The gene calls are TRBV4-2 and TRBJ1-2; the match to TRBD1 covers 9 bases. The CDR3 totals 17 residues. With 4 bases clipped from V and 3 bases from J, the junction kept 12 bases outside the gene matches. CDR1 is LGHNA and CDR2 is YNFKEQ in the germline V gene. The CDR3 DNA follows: TGTGCCAGCAGCCTGGGGGCGGGGGACAGGGACGACTATGGCTACACCTTC. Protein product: CASSLGAGDRDDYGYTF.

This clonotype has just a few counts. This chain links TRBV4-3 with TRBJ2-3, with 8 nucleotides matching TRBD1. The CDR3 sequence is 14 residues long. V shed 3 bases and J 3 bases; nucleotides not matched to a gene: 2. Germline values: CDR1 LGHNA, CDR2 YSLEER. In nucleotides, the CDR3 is TGCGCCAGCAGCCAGGACAGGGAAACAGATACGCAGTATTTT. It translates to CASSQDRETDTQYF.

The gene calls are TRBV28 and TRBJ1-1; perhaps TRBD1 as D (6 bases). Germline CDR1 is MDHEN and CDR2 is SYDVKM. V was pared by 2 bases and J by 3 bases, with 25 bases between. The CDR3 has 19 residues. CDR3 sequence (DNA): TGTGCCAGCAGTTTACCCATGCGCAGGGGCGCCTATCTCGACACTGAAGCTTTCTTT. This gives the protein CASSLPMRRGAYLDTEAFF.